This T cell receptor (beta chain) emerged from a study of shared clonotypes between healthy human individuals. Overall study results and limits: Donor clonotype sharing was expected to depend on sequencing depth. Larger richness was generally estimated for naive than memory subsets.

Naive CD8 cells were CD45RO-negative, positively selected for CCR7, excluding terminally differentiated effector memory CD45RA+ cells. The study drew its donors from healthy HIV-negative adults without recent acute infections or vaccinations. Researchers ran the assay at a deep level. Here immunoSEQ multiplex PCR was the method, and the copy in TCRdb shows in-frame clones only, minus some. Here the sample spans fewer than 850,000 clones, 90% to 98% being singletons. The CDR3 spans 14 residues. Germline CDR1 is MRHNA and CDR2 is SNTAGT. The trim removed 6 bases at V and 3 bases at J, leaving 0 bases unmatched. This clone was seen once. Its antigen is not known.

The rearrangement uses TRBV6-4 and TRBJ2-2; 11 bases map to TRBD2. This TCR came from a young man in good health. Sequences were obtained from naive CD8+ T cells sorted from blood. The CDR3 region has the DNA TGTGCCAGCAGACTAGCGGGAGACACCGGGGAGCTGTTTTTT. As protein: CASRLAGDTGELFF.